This TCR beta chain came from a study of OX40 agonist ivuxolimab in advanced cancers. Study as a whole: The dose-escalation group included hepatocellular carcinoma, melanoma, renal cell carcinoma and head and neck cancer. Partial responses occurred in three patients (one hepatocellular carcinoma, two cutaneous melanoma). A male proportion of just over 80% was recorded, with mean age around 55 years and range roughly 20 to 90. Study-level findings and limits: At doses 0.1 to 3.0 mg/kg, CD4+ and CD8+ clones expanded.

Clones were read by immunoSEQ multiplex PCR, and TCRdb kept only the in-frame ones, dropping some. The sample has tens of thousands of clones; over 90% are singletons. Points on this clone: Its specificity is unknown.

Germline CDR1 is SGHDT and CDR2 is YYEEEE. This CDR3 is built from 14 residues. With 4 bases removed from V and 8 bases from J, the gap between germline ends came to 16 bases. The receptor was derived from an adult with an advanced solid tumor such as melanoma, head and neck, liver or kidney cancer. This chain links TRBV5-6 with TRBJ2-1; TRBD2 might be the D (5 bases). The specimen was CD4+ or CD8+ T cells sorted from blood, collected in a trial of the OX40 agonist ivuxolimab. This CDR3 reads CASSPVPGFYEQFF. The CDR3 DNA sequence: TGTGCCAGCAGCCCGGTTCCGGGGTTCTATGAGCAGTTCTTC. Combining the CDR3 with reference TRBV5-6 and TRBJ2-1 gives the whole variable domain DAGVTQSPTHLIKTRGQQVTLRCSPKSGHDTVSWYQQALGQGPQFIFQYYEEEERQRGNFPDRFSGHQFPNYSSELNVNALLLGDSALYLCASSPVPGFYEQFFGPGTRLTVL.